These T cell receptor beta chains were read from a single sample in a study of radiation and T cells in renal cell carcinoma. The data were produced by immunoSEQ multiplex PCR, yet TCRdb's version contains in-frame clones alone and is incomplete. The table lists under 100,000 clones, 85% of them singletons. The specimen comprised blood, sampled from a patient whose treatment included radiotherapy and nephrectomy. The receptors stem from a man in his fifties or sixties with renal cell carcinoma. Each CDR3 is given with its conserved first and last residue. D genes are given only for firm matches. Expanded clones are given a class, and other clones once, few, many or no size at all.

v_gene: TRBV29-1
j_gene: TRBJ2-5
d_gene: TRBD1
len: 12
abundance: .
CDR3aa: CSVNRGRETQYF
CDR3nt: TGCAGCGTTAACAGGGGGCGGGAGACCCAGTACTTC

v_gene: TRBV5-1
j_gene: TRBJ2-7
d_gene: TRBD1
len: 14
abundance: .
CDR3aa: CASSSGQGAYEQYF
CDR3nt: TGCGCCAGCAGCTCCGGACAGGGGGCATACGAGCAGTACTTC

v_gene: TRBV5-4
j_gene: TRBJ2-5
d_gene: .
len: 15
abundance: .
CDR3aa: CASSLVQGLEETQYF
CDR3nt: TGTGCCAGCAGCTTGGTTCAGGGGCTTGAGGAGACCCAGTACTTC

v_gene: TRBV18
j_gene: TRBJ2-2
d_gene: .
len: 11
abundance: .
CDR3aa: CASSPLGELFF
CDR3nt: TGTGCCAGCTCACCACTCGGGGAGCTGTTTTTT

v_gene: TRBV5-1
j_gene: TRBJ1-1
d_gene: .
len: 15
abundance: .
CDR3aa: CASSSDPMGGTEAFF
CDR3nt: TGCGCCAGCAGCTCCGACCCGATGGGGGGCACTGAAGCTTTCTTT

v_gene: TRBV5-4
j_gene: TRBJ1-1
d_gene: .
len: 15
abundance: .
CDR3aa: CASSSNGHGAAEAFF
CDR3nt: TGTGCCAGCAGCTCAAATGGACACGGGGCCGCTGAAGCTTTCTTT

v_gene: TRBV5-1
j_gene: TRBJ2-2
d_gene: .
len: 15
abundance: .
CDR3aa: CAIRGGGENTGELFF
CDR3nt: TGCGCCATCCGAGGGGGCGGGGAGAACACCGGGGAGCTGTTTTTT

v_gene: TRBV19
j_gene: TRBJ2-3
d_gene: TRBD2
len: 14
abundance: .
CDR3aa: CASGTSGRTDTQYF
CDR3nt: TGTGCCAGCGGGACTAGCGGCCGCACAGATACGCAGTATTTT

v_gene: TRBV27
j_gene: TRBJ1-3
d_gene: TRBD1
len: 15
abundance: once
CDR3aa: CASSLLGGQGNTIYF
CDR3nt: TGTGCCAGCAGTTTACTAGGGGGACAGGGAAACACCATATATTTT

v_gene: TRBV18
j_gene: TRBJ1-1
d_gene: TRBD1
len: 15
abundance: .
CDR3aa: CASSPGTGEGTEAFF
CDR3nt: TGTGCCAGCTCACCCGGGACAGGGGAAGGCACTGAAGCTTTCTTT

v_gene: TRBV9
j_gene: TRBJ1-2
d_gene: .
len: 14
abundance: .
CDR3aa: CASTEGGEGYGYTF
CDR3nt: TGTGCCAGCACCGAAGGGGGGGAGGGCTATGGCTACACCTTC

v_gene: TRBV5-1
j_gene: TRBJ2-7
d_gene: TRBD2
len: 13
abundance: .
CDR3aa: CASIAGGPHEQYF
CDR3nt: TGCGCCAGCATTGCGGGAGGGCCCCACGAGCAGTACTTC

v_gene: TRBV2
j_gene: TRBJ1-5
d_gene: .
len: 14
abundance: .
CDR3aa: CASRGDGGNQPQHF
CDR3nt: TGTGCCAGCAGGGGGGACGGAGGCAATCAGCCCCAGCATTTT

v_gene: TRBV7-9
j_gene: TRBJ2-7
d_gene: TRBD1
len: 17
abundance: .
CDR3aa: CASSRTRQGTLVYEQYF
CDR3nt: TGTGCCAGCAGCCGAACTAGACAGGGCACGTTGGTCTACGAGCAGTACTTC

v_gene: TRBV7-2
j_gene: TRBJ2-1
d_gene: .
len: 15
abundance: .
CDR3aa: CASSSGATSYNEQFF
CDR3nt: TGTGCCAGCAGCTCGGGTGCGACTTCTTACAATGAGCAGTTCTTC

v_gene: TRBV6-6
j_gene: TRBJ1-2
d_gene: TRBD1
len: 15
abundance: .
CDR3aa: CASSRRTGGFYGYTF
CDR3nt: TGTGCCAGCAGTCGAAGGACAGGGGGCTTCTATGGCTACACCTTC

v_gene: TRBV28
j_gene: TRBJ2-3
d_gene: .
len: 14
abundance: .
CDR3aa: CASSPYRPGDTQYF
CDR3nt: TGTGCCAGCAGTCCTTACCGACCGGGAGATACGCAGTATTTT

v_gene: TRBV5-1
j_gene: TRBJ1-3
d_gene: .
len: 15
abundance: .
CDR3aa: CASSLWGSSGNTIYF
CDR3nt: TGCGCCAGCAGCTTGTGGGGTAGCTCTGGAAACACCATATATTTT

v_gene: TRBV5-1
j_gene: TRBJ2-1
d_gene: TRBD1
len: 15
abundance: once
CDR3aa: CASSLSGTDYNEQFF
CDR3nt: TGCGCCAGCAGCTTGTCCGGGACAGACTACAATGAGCAGTTCTTC

v_gene: TRBV30
j_gene: TRBJ1-1
d_gene: .
len: 11
abundance: .
CDR3aa: CAWSRGTGAFF
CDR3nt: TGTGCCTGGAGTAGAGGGACCGGCGCTTTCTTT

v_gene: TRBV5-1
j_gene: TRBJ1-1
d_gene: .
len: 19
abundance: .
CDR3aa: CASSIGLIPEGTMNTEAFF
CDR3nt: TGCGCCAGCAGCATTGGGCTAATTCCCGAAGGGACAATGAACACTGAAGCTTTCTTT

v_gene: TRBV6-5
j_gene: TRBJ1-2
d_gene: .
len: 14
abundance: .
CDR3aa: CAIRGGLSEGGYTF
CDR3nt: TGTGCCATAAGGGGGGGGCTGAGCGAGGGTGGCTACACCTTC

v_gene: TRBV7-2
j_gene: TRBJ2-5
d_gene: TRBD2
len: 15
abundance: .
CDR3aa: CASSLGLAGGETQYF
CDR3nt: TGTGCCAGCAGCTTAGGGCTAGCGGGAGGGGAGACCCAGTACTTC

v_gene: TRBV29-1
j_gene: TRBJ1-4
d_gene: .
len: 13
abundance: .
CDR3aa: CSVKGPTNEKLFF
CDR3nt: TGCAGCGTTAAGGGACCGACGAATGAAAAACTGTTTTTT

v_gene: TRBV7-7
j_gene: TRBJ2-1
d_gene: TRBD2
len: 16
abundance: .
CDR3aa: CASSLAGTSGANEQFF
CDR3nt: TGTGCTAGCAGCTTAGCTGGGACTAGCGGGGCCAATGAGCAGTTCTTC

v_gene: TRBV29-1
j_gene: TRBJ1-2
d_gene: .
len: 11
abundance: .
CDR3aa: CSVERQRGYTF
CDR3nt: TGCAGCGTTGAACGACAGCGTGGCTACACCTTC

v_gene: TRBV6-1
j_gene: TRBJ1-6
d_gene: TRBD1
len: 14
abundance: .
CDR3aa: CASGDRPTGSPLHF
CDR3nt: TGTGCCAGCGGGGACAGGCCGACGGGTTCACCCCTCCACTTT